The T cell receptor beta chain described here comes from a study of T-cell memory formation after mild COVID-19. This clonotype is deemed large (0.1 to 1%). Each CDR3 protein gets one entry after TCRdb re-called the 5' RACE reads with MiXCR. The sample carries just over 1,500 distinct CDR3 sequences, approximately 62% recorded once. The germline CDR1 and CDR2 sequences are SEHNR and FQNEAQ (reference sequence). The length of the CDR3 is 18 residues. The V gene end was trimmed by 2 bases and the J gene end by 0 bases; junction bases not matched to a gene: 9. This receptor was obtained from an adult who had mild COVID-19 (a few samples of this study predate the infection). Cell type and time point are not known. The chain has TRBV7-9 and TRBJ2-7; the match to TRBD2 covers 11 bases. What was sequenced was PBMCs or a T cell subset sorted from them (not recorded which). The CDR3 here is CASSLPTPGTSGSYEQYF. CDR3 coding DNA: TGTGCCAGCAGCTTACCAACACCCGGGACTAGCGGCTCCTACGAGCAGTACTTC.